This TCR beta chain appears in the sequencing data of a study of T cells in Graves' hyperthyroidism and ophthalmopathy. This clonotype has a count of ten or more. J lost 3 bases, V lost 3 bases, and 4 bases had no gene match. Germline V lookup: CDR1 MDHEN, CDR2 SYDVKM. This CDR3 is 14 amino acids long. From RNA transcripts, TCR beta CDR3 regions were amplified. The HTBI primer set served for first-round RT-PCR of the TCR CDR3. TCRdb processed the multiplex PCR reads anew with MiXCR; each CDR3 protein has one entry. This table holds roughly 550,000 distinct CDR3 sequences, around 16% found once. The rearrangement links TRBV28 to TRBJ2-7; 8 bases fit TRBD1. The sample comprised blood. The TCR originated in a woman under 40 with Graves' ophthalmopathy. CDR3 amino acids: CASSLVGTGYEQYF. The CDR3 DNA reads TGTGCCAGCAGTTTGGTAGGGACAGGCTACGAGCAGTACTTC. Full variable domain (rest looked up from reference TRBV28 and TRBJ2-7): DVKVTQSSRYLVKRTGEKVFLECVQDMDHENMFWYRQDPGLGLRLIYFSYDVKMKEKGDIPEGYSVSREKKERFSLILESASTNQTSMYLCASSLVGTGYEQYFGPGTRLTVT.